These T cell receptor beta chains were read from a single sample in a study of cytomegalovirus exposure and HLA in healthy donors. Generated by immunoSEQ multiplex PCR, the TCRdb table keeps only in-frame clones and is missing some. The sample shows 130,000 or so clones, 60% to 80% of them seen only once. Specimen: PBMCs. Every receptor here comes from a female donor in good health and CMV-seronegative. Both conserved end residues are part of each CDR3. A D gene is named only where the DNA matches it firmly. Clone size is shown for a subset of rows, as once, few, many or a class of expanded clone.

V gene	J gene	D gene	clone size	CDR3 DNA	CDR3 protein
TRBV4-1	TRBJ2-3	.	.	TGCGCCAGCAGCCAAGAGGTCAGGGAAACAGATACGCAGTATTTT	CASSQEVRETDTQYF
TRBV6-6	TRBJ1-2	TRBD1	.	TGTGCCAGCAGTTATTCCGACAGGGGGCAAGGCTACACCTTC	CASSYSDRGQGYTF
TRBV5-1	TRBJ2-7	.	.	TGCGCCAGCAGCACATCTCAGTTACAGGGTATTAGAAACGAGCAGTACTTC	CASSTSQLQGIRNEQYF
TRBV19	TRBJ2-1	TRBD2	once	TGTGCCAGTAGATGGACTAGCGGAAACAATGAGCAGTTCTTC	CASRWTSGNNEQFF
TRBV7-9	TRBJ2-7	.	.	TGTGCCAGCAGCGAGGGGGGGTACGAGCAGTACTTC	CASSEGGYEQYF
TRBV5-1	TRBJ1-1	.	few	TGCGCCAGCACCCTTCGGGATCTTGGCACTGAAGCTTTCTTT	CASTLRDLGTEAFF
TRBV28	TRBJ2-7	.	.	TGTGCCAGCAGTCCAGGCCCAGGCCTGCCGGCTGCCTACGAGCAGTACTTC	CASSPGPGLPAAYEQYF
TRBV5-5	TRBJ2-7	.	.	TGTGCCAGCAGCTTGTCCCAGGACTACGAGCAGTACTTC	CASSLSQDYEQYF
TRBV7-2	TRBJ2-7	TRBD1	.	TGTGCCAGCAGCCGAGACAGGGGGGAGCAGTACTTC	CASSRDRGEQYF
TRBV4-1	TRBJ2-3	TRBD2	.	TGCGCCAGCAGCCAACCTACTAGCGGGGGGGGCACAGATACGCAGTATTTT	CASSQPTSGGGTDTQYF
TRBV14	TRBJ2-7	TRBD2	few	TGTGCCAGCAGCCGTTTAACTAGCGGGACTTGGGAGCAGTACTTC	CASSRLTSGTWEQYF
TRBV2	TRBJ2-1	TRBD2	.	TGTGCCAGCAGTGAAGAGGGGACTAGCGGGAGGGAGTACAATGAGCAGTTCTTC	CASSEEGTSGREYNEQFF
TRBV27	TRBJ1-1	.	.	TGTGCCAGCAGGACCGGGGGGGTGAACACTGAAGCTTTCTTT	CASRTGGVNTEAFF
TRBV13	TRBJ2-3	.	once	TGTGCCAGCGAAGGGGCAGATACGCAGTATTTT	CASEGADTQYF
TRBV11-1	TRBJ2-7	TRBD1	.	TGTGCCAGCAGCCAGGGACAGCTCTCCTACGAGCAGTACTTC	CASSQGQLSYEQYF
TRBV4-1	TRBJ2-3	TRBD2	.	TGCGCCAGCAGCCAAGGGGTAGCGGGAGTTCGGACAGATACGCAGTATTTT	CASSQGVAGVRTDTQYF
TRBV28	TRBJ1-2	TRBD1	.	TGTGCCAGCGGGGACAGGGTACGCGGCTACACCTTC	CASGDRVRGYTF
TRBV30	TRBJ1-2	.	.	TGTGCCGGATTTCGGGGGGGAGGGTATGGCTACACCTTC	CAGFRGGGYGYTF
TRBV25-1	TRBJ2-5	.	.	TGTGCCAGCAGTGCTCCGGGAGAGACCCAGTACTTC	CASSAPGETQYF
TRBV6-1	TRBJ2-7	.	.	TGTGCCATCAATCCCAGGGGATCCTCCTACGAGCAGTACTTC	CAINPRGSSYEQYF
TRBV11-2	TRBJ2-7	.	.	TGTGCCAGTTCGACCCCCTACTACGAGCAGTACTTC	CASSTPYYEQYF
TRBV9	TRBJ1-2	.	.	TGTGCCAGCAGCGTAAGACAGACTTTTAACTATGGCTACACCTTC	CASSVRQTFNYGYTF
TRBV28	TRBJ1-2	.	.	TGTGCCAGCAGTGCTACTAACTATGGCTACACCTTC	CASSATNYGYTF
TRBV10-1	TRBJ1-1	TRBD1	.	TGCGCCAGCAGTGATCGGACAGGGCCGAACACTGAAGCTTTCTTT	CASSDRTGPNTEAFF
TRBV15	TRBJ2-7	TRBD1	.	TGTGCCACCAGCAGAGTGGGAAACGGACAGGGACCCTACGAGCAGTACTTC	CATSRVGNGQGPYEQYF
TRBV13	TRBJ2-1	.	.	TGTGCCAGCGTCATGGAGGGGCAAAACAATGAGCAGTTCTTC	CASVMEGQNNEQFF
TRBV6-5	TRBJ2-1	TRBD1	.	TGTGCCAGCAGTTACCCCCGGGGACAGGGGCTGGGTGAGCAGTTCTTC	CASSYPRGQGLGEQFF
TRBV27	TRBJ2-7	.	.	TGTGCCAGCAGCCTGGACACTGGGTACGAGCAGTACTTC	CASSLDTGYEQYF
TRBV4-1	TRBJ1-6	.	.	TGCGCCAGCAGCCAAGATGCGGGATCCTATAATTCACCCCTCCACTTT	CASSQDAGSYNSPLHF
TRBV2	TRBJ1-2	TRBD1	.	TGTGCCAGCAGCCCCGACAGGGAAAATCGCTACACCTTC	CASSPDRENRYTF
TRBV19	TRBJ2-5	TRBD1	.	TGTGCCAGTACTCCCATCGCCGGGACAGGGGGTGGAGAGACCCAGTACTTC	CASTPIAGTGGGETQYF
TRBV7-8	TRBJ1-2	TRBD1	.	TGTGCCAGCAGCTTAGATTGGGGACAGGAGTCTAACTATGGCTACACCTTC	CASSLDWGQESNYGYTF
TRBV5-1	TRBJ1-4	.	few	TGCGCCAGCAGCGTCCTTACTACTACACCAACTAATGAAAAACTGTTTTTT	CASSVLTTTPTNEKLFF
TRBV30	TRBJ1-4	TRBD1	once	TGTGCCTGGAGTCTCCAGGGGGGTGAAAAACTGTTTTTT	CAWSLQGGEKLFF
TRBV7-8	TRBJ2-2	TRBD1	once	TGTGCCGGAAGGCAACAGGGGGCCACCGGGGAGCTGTTTTTT	CAGRQQGATGELFF
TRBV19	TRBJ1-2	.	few	TGTGCCAGTAGTACAGCCGGGACTCAAACCAATGGCTACACCTTC	CASSTAGTQTNGYTF
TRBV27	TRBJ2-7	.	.	TGTGCCAGCAGTTTATTCCCTTCATTCGGCTACGAGCAGTACTTC	CASSLFPSFGYEQYF
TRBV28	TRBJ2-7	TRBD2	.	TGTGCCAGCACTAGCGGGGTCTCCTACGAGCAGTACTTC	CASTSGVSYEQYF
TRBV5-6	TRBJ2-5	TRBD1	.	TGTGCCAGCAGCTTACCGGGACAGGGGTACCAAGAGACCCAGTACTTC	CASSLPGQGYQETQYF
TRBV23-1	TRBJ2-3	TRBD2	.	TGCGCCAGCAGTCAATCAAAGACTAGCGGGATAAGCACAGATACGCAGTATTTT	CASSQSKTSGISTDTQYF
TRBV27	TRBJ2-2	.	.	TGTGCCAGCAGTTTTACAGGGCTCGTCACCGGGGAGCTGTTTTTT	CASSFTGLVTGELFF
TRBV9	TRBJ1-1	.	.	TGTGCCAGCAGCAGCCCATATGGCACTGAAGCTTTCTTT	CASSSPYGTEAFF
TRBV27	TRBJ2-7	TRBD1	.	TGTGCCAGCAGCATGGCTGTCCGGGACAGCCGTCTGTACGAGCAGTACTTC	CASSMAVRDSRLYEQYF
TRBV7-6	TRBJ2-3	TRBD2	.	TGTGCCAGCAGCTCCCCCCGACCCGGGGGGGACACAGATACGCAGTATTTT	CASSSPRPGGDTDTQYF
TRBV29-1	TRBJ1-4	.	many	TGCAGCGTTAATACCCGAGTAGGGGATGAAAAACTGTTTTTT	CSVNTRVGDEKLFF
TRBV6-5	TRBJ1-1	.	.	TGTGCCAGCAGTTACCCAGGTGGGACTGAAGCTTTCTTT	CASSYPGGTEAFF
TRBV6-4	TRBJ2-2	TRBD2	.	TGTGCCAGCAGTGACTCCGGGACTATGAACACCGGGGAGCTGTTTTTT	CASSDSGTMNTGELFF
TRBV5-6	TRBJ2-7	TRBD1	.	TGTGCCAGCAGCCCGGGACAGAGCCTCTACGAGCAGTACTTC	CASSPGQSLYEQYF
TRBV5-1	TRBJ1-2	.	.	TGCGCCAGCAGCGAGACGGATAACTATGGCTACCCCTTC	CASSETDNYGYPF
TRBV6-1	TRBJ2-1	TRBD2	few	TGTGCCAGCAGTGGCACGGGGGGAGCCTCCTACAATGAGCAGTTCTTC	CASSGTGGASYNEQFF
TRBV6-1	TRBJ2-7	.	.	TGTGCCAGCAGCCACAGGGTCTACGAGCAGTACTTC	CASSHRVYEQYF
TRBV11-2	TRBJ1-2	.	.	TGTGCCAGCAGATACCCGAGGGAGGGGGGCTACACCTTC	CASRYPREGGYTF
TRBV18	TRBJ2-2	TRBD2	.	TGTGCCAGCTCACCACCGTCAGCGGGGGGGCAAAACACCGGGGAGCTGTTTTTT	CASSPPSAGGQNTGELFF
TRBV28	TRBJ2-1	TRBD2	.	TGTGCCAGCAGATCTAGCGGGAGTGGCCACAATGAGCAGTTCTTC	CASRSSGSGHNEQFF
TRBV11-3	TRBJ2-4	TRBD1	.	TGTGCCAGCAGCTTATATCGAGGGGGCGGATTGACCAAAAACATTCAGTACTTC	CASSLYRGGGLTKNIQYF